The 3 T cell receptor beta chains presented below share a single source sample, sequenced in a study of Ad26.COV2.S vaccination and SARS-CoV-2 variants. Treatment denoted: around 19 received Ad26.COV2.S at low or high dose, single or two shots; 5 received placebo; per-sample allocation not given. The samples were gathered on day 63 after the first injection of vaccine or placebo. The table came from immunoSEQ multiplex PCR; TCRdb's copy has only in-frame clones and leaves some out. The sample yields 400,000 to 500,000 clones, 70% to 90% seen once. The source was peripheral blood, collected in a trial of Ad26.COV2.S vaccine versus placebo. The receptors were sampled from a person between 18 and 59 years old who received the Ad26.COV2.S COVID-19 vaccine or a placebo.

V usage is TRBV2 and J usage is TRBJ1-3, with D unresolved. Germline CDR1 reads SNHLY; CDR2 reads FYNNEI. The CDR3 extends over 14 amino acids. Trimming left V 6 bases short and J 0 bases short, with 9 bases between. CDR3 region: CASSASISGNTIYF. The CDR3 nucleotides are TGTGCCAGCAGCGCCTCCATCTCTGGAAACACCATATATTTT.

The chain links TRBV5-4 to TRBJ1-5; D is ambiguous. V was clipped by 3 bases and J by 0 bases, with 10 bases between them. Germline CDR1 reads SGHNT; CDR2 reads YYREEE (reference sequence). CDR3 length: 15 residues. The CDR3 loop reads CASSSGSYSNQPQHF. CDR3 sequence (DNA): TGTGCCAGCAGCTCCGGGTCCTATAGCAATCAGCCCCAGCATTTT.

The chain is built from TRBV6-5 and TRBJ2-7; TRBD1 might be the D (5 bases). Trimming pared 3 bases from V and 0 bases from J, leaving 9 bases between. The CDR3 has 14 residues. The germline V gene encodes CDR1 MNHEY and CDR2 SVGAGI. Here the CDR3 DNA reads TGTGCCAGCAGTTATAGACAGTTCTCCTACGAGCAGTACTTC. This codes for CASSYRQFSYEQYF.